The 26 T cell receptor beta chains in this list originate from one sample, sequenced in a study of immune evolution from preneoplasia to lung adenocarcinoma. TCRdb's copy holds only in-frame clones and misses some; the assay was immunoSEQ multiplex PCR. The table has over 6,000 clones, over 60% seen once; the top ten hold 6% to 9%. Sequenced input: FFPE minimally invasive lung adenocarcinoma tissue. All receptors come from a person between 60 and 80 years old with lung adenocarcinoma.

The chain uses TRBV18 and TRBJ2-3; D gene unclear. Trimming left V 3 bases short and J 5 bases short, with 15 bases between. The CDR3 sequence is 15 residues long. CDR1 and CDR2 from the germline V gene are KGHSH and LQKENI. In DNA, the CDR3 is TGTGCCAGCTCACCCCGGTCGGGCGCGGTAGATACGCAGTATTTT. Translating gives CASSPRSGAVDTQYF.

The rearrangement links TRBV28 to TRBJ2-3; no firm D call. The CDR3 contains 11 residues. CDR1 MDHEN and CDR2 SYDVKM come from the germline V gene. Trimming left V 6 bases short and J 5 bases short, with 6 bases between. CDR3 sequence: CASSLIDTQYF. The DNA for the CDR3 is TGTGCCAGCAGCCTAATAGATACGCAGTATTTT.

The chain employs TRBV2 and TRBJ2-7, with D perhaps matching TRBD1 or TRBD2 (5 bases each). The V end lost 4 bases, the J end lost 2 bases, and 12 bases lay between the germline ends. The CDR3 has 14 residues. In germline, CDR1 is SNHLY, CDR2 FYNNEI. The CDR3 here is CASSGQGTAYEQYF. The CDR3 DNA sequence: TGTGCCAGCAGTGGTCAAGGGACCGCCTACGAGCAGTACTTC.

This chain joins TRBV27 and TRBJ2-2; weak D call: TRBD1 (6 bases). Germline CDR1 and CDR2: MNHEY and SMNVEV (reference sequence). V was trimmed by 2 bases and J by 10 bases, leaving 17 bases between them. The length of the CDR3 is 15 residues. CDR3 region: CASSLSFGTTAELFF. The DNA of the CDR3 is TGTGCCAGCAGTTTAAGTTTCGGGACAACGGCGGAGCTGTTTTTT.

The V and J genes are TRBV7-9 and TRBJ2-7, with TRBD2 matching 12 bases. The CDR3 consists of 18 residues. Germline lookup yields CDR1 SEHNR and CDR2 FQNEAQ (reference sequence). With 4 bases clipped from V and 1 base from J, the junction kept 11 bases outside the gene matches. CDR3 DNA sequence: TGTGCCAGCAGCTCCCTTTGGACTAGCGGGATGGGTTCCTACGAGCAGTACTTC. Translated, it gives CASSSLWTSGMGSYEQYF.

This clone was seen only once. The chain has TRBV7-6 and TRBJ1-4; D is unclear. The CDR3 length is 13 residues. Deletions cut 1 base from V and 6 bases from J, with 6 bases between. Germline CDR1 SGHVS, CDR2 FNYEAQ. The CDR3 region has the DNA TGTGCCAGCAGCTTAGGTGGCGATGAAAAACTGTTTTTT. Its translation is CASSLGGDEKLFF.

CDR3 coding DNA: TGTGCCAGCAGTTACAGGGCTAGCGGGAGTAATGAGCAGTTCTTC. Translation gives CASSYRASGSNEQFF. The chain employs TRBV6-5 and TRBJ2-1; 10 positions agree with TRBD2. This CDR3 region has 15 residues. The germline gives CDR1 MNHEY, CDR2 SVGAGI. V was clipped by 2 bases and J by 7 bases; unmatched bases: 5.

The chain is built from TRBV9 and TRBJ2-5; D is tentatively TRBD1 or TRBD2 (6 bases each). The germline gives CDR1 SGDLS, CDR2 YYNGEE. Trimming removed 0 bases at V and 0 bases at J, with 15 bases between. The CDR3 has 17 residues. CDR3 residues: CASSVGGGRPYQETQYF. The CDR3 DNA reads TGTGCCAGCAGCGTAGGTGGGGGGCGCCCGTACCAAGAGACCCAGTACTTC.

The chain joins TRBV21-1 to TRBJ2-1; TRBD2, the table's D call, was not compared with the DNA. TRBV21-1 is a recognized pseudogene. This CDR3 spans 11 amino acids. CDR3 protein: CASSNENEQFF. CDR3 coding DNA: TGTGCCAGCAGCAATGAGAATGAGCAGTTCTTC.

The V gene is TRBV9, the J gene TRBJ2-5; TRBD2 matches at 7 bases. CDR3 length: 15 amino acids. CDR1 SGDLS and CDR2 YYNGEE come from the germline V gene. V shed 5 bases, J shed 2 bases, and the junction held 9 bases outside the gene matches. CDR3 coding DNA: TGTGCCAGCAGTGCCCCTGAGGGACTACAAGAGACCCAGTACTTC. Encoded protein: CASSAPEGLQETQYF.

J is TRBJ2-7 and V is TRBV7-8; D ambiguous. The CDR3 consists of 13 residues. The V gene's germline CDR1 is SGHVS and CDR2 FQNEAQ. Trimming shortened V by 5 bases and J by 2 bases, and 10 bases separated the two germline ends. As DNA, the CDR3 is TGTGCCAGCAGCACCCAACAGACCTACGAGCAGTACTTC. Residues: CASSTQQTYEQYF.

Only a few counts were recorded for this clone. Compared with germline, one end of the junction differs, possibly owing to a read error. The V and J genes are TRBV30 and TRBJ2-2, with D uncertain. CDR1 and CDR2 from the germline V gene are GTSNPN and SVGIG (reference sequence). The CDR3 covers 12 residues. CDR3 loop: CAWKRFVGELFF. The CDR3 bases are TGTGCGTGGAAAAGGTTCGTCGGGGAGCTGTTTTTT.

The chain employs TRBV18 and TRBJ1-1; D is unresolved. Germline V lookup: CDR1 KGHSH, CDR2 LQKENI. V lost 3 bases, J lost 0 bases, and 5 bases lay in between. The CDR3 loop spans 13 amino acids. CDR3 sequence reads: CASSPGVNTEAFF. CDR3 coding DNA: TGTGCCAGCTCACCCGGGGTGAACACTGAAGCTTTCTTT.

The CDR3 is CASMSSERLYNEQFF. In DNA, the CDR3 is TGTGCCAGCATGTCCAGCGAAAGACTATACAATGAGCAGTTCTTC. The gene calls are TRBV28 and TRBJ2-1; the D gene is possibly TRBD2 (5 bases). CDR1 MDHEN and CDR2 SYDVKM come from the germline V gene. V lost 7 bases, J lost 4 bases, and 17 bases lay in between. The CDR3 loop spans 15 amino acids.

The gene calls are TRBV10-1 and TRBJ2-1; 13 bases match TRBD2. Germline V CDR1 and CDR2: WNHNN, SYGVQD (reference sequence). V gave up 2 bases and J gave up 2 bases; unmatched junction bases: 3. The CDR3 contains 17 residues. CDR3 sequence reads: CASSEGLAGDAYNEQFF. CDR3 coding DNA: TGCGCCAGCAGTGAGGGACTAGCGGGAGATGCCTACAATGAGCAGTTCTTC.

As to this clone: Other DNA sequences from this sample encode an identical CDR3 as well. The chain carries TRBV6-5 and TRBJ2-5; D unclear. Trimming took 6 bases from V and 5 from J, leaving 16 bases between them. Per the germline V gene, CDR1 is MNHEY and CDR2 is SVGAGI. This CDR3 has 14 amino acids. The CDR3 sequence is CASSPSFVMETQYF. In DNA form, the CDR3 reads TGTGCCAGCAGCCCCTCCTTTGTGATGGAGACCCAGTACTTC.

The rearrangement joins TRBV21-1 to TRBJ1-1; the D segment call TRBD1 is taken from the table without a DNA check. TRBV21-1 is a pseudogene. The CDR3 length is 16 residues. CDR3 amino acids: CASSKATGKGATEAFF. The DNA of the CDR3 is TGTGCCAGCAGCAAAGCGACAGGGAAGGGGGCCACTGAAGCTTTCTTT.

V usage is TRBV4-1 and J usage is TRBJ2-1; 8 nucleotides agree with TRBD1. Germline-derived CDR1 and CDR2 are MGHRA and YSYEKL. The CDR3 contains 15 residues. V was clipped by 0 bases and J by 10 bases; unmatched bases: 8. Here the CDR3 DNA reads TGCGCCAGCAGCCAAGAAGGACAGGGAGTAAGGGAGCAGTTCTTC. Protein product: CASSQEGQGVREQFF.

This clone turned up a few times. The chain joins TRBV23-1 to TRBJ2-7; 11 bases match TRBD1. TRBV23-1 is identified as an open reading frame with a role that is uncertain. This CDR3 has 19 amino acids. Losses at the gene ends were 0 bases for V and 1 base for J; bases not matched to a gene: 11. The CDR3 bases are TGCGCCAGCAGTCAATCATCTTTAAGGGACAGGGGGATTTCCTACGAGCAGTACTTC. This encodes CASSQSSLRDRGISYEQYF.

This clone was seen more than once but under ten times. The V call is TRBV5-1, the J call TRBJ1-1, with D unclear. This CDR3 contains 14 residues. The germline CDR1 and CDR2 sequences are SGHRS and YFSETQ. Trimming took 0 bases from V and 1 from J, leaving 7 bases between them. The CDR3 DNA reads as TGCGCCAGCAGCTTGGGGACGGCGAACACTGAAGCTTTCTTT. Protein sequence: CASSLGTANTEAFF.

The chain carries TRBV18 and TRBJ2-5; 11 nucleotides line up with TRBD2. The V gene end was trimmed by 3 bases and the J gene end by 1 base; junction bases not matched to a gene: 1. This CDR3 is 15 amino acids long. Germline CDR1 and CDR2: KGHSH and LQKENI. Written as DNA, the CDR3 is TGTGCCAGCTCACCGACTAGCGGGGCCCAAGAGACCCAGTACTTC. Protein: CASSPTSGAQETQYF.

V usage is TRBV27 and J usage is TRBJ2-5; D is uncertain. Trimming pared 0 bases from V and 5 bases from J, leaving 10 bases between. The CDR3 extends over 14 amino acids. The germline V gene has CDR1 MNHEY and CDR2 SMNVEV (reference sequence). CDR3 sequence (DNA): TGTGCCAGCAGTTTATCGTCTCCCCCGGAGACCCAGTACTTC. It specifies CASSLSSPPETQYF.

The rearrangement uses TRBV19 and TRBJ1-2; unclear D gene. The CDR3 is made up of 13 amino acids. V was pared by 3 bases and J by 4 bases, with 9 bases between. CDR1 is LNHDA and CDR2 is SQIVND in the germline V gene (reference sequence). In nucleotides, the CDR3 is TGTGCCAGTAGTATGGTGATGGGCTATGGCTACACCTTC. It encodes CASSMVMGYGYTF.

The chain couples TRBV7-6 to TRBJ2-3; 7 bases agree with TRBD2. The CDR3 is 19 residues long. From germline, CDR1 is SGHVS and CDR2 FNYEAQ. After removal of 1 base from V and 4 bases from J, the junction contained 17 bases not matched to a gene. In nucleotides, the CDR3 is TGTGCCAGCAGCTTAGACCCCGGACTAGGAGGGGCGAGCGCAGATACGCAGTATTTT. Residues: CASSLDPGLGGASADTQYF.

The CDR3 DNA sequence: TGTGCCAGCCAAAGTCCCCTTAGCGGGACCCGGTACGAGCAGTACTTC. Amino acids: CASQSPLSGTRYEQYF. The gene calls are TRBV7-8 and TRBJ2-7; 8 positions agree with TRBD2. In germline, CDR1 is SGHVS, CDR2 FQNEAQ. CDR3 length: 16 residues. With V trimmed by 8 bases and J by 4 bases, 16 bases remained unmatched.

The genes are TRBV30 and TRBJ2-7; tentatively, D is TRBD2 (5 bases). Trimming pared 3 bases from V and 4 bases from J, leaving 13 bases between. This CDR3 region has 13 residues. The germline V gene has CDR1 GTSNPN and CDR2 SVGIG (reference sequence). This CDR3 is CAWRMAGKYEQYF. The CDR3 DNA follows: TGTGCCTGGAGAATGGCCGGGAAGTACGAGCAGTACTTC.